The 26 T cell receptor beta chains below come from one sample, sequenced in a study of blood T cell repertoires in COVID-19. The method was immunoSEQ multiplex PCR; TCRdb's version includes in-frame clones alone and lacks a portion of them. The table includes around 190,000 clones, 80% to 90% detected once. Sequencing input: peripheral blood. Source of these receptors: a man in his fifties with active or convalescent COVID-19.

This chain connects TRBV19 to TRBJ1-4; the match to TRBD1 covers 9 bases. This CDR3 region has 16 residues. Per the germline V gene, CDR1 is LNHDA and CDR2 is SQIVND (reference sequence). V gave up 4 bases and J gave up 5 bases; unmatched junction bases: 8. CDR3 sequence (DNA): TGTGCCAGTAGTACAGCCCCGGGACAGGGCAATGAAAAACTGTTTTTT. Translating it yields CASSTAPGQGNEKLFF.

The chain carries TRBV6-5 and TRBJ2-1, with 9 positions matching TRBD1. Germline-derived CDR1 and CDR2 are MNHEY and SVGAGI. CDR3 length equals 16 residues. V was pared by 0 bases and J by 3 bases, with 3 bases of the junction left unmatched. The CDR3 DNA reads as TGTGCCAGCAGTTACTCGAGGGACAGGGTCTACAATGAGCAGTTCTTC. Protein sequence: CASSYSRDRVYNEQFF.

This clone has a single count. V and J are TRBV25-1 and TRBJ1-1; 10 bases map to TRBD1. The CDR3 loop spans 12 amino acids. Per germline, CDR1 MGHDK and CDR2 SYGVNS. After removal of 6 bases from V and 11 bases from J, the junction contained 6 bases not matched to a gene. Written as DNA, the CDR3 is TGTGCCAGCAGCTGGACAGGGGGGAGGGCTTTCTTT. Encoded protein: CASSWTGGRAFF.

Written as DNA, the CDR3 is TGCAGCGTTGAAGGCCTGCAGGGGGCTGTATTAGTGGGTGGCTACACCTTC. It yields the protein CSVEGLQGAVLVGGYTF. The J gene is TRBJ1-2, the V gene TRBV29-1, with 8 positions matching TRBD1. The CDR3 is 17 amino acids. Losses at the gene ends were 1 base for V and 7 bases for J; bases not matched to a gene: 17. CDR1 and CDR2 (germline): SQVTM, ANQGSEA. Combining the CDR3 with reference TRBV29-1 and TRBJ1-2 gives the whole variable domain SAVISQKPSRDICQRGTSLTIQCQVDSQVTMMFWYRQQPGQSLTLIATANQGSEATYESGFVIDKFPISRPNLTFSTLTVSNMSPEDSSIYLCSVEGLQGAVLVGGYTFGSGTRLTVV.

The gene calls are TRBV13 and TRBJ1-2, with 10 bases identical to TRBD1. The CDR3 consists of 14 residues. The germline gives CDR1 PRHDT, CDR2 FYEKMQ (reference sequence). The trim removed 5 bases at V and 5 bases at J, leaving 5 bases unmatched. The CDR3, as DNA: TGTGCCAGCAGCCGGGACAGGGGATGGTATGGCTACACCTTC. Amino acid sequence: CASSRDRGWYGYTF.

The chain uses TRBV6-1 and TRBJ2-4; perhaps TRBD2 as D (5 bases). The length of the CDR3 is 15 residues. Germline lookup yields CDR1 MNHNS and CDR2 SASEGT. V dropped 0 bases and J dropped 2 bases, with 8 bases sitting between them. The CDR3 nucleotides are TGTGCCAGCAGTGAAGCGTCGGGGACCAAAAACATTCAGTACTTC. Its translation is CASSEASGTKNIQYF.

The CDR3 is CASSAPDARGETQYF. The CDR3 DNA is TGTGCCAGCAGCGCCCCCGACGCCCGGGGGGAGACCCAGTACTTC. The chain employs TRBV2 and TRBJ2-5, with D possibly matching TRBD2 (6 bases). Germline V gene lookup returns CDR1 SNHLY and CDR2 FYNNEI. The CDR3 runs to 15 residues. V lost 6 bases to trimming and J lost 5 bases, with 19 bases between them.

The CDR3 DNA follows: TGTGCCACCAGTGATTTCTCGGGAGAAGGGGACAATGAGCAGTTCTTC. It is translated as CATSDFSGEGDNEQFF. V and J are TRBV24-1 and TRBJ2-1, with D possibly matching TRBD2 (6 bases). This CDR3 is 16 amino acids long. Germline lookup yields CDR1 KGHDR and CDR2 SFDVKD. Between the trimmed V and J ends, which lost 1 base and 5 bases, there was a span of 14 bases.

The chain employs TRBV30 and TRBJ1-1, with unresolved D. This CDR3 has 14 amino acids. Germline V CDR1 and CDR2: GTSNPN, SVGIG (reference sequence). The V gene lost 3 bases and the J gene lost 5 bases, with 16 bases spanning the gap. DNA of the CDR3: TGTGCCTGGAGCTTGTCGCGTGGGCGAACTGAAGCTTTCTTT. It is translated as CAWSLSRGRTEAFF.

The J gene is TRBJ2-1, the V gene TRBV5-1, with 10 bases matching TRBD2. Germline V gene lookup returns CDR1 SGHRS and CDR2 YFSETQ. With 7 bases clipped from V and 2 bases from J, the junction kept 3 bases outside the gene matches. The CDR3 is made up of 14 amino acids. CDR3 sequence (DNA): TGCGCCAGCCAAGCGGGAGGGCCCTACAATGAGCAGTTCTTC. This gives the protein CASQAGGPYNEQFF.

Here the CDR3 reads CASSLSGLAGDRTSYNEQFF. CDR3 DNA: TGTGCCAGCAGCTTATCCGGACTAGCGGGAGACCGAACGTCTTACAATGAGCAGTTCTTC. The chain is built from TRBV7-3 and TRBJ2-1; 13 nucleotides match TRBD2. This CDR3 spans 20 amino acids. Trimming at V came to 2 bases and at J to 4 bases, leaving 14 bases not matched to a gene. Germline CDR1 is SGHTA and CDR2 is FQGTGA. Full variable domain (missing parts from reference TRBV7-3 and TRBJ2-1): GAGVSQTPSNKVTEKGKYVELRCDPISGHTALYWYRQSLGQGPEFLIYFQGTGAADDSGLPNDRFFAVRPEGSVSTLKIQRTERGDSAVYLCASSLSGLAGDRTSYNEQFFGPGTRLTVL.

In this sample, this clone is medium-sized (0.01 to 0.1%). This chain joins TRBV4-2 and TRBJ1-1, with 7 bases lining up with TRBD1. V lost 0 bases to trimming and J lost 6 bases; unmatched junction nucleotides: 7. There are 15 residues in the CDR3. Germline lookup yields CDR1 LGHNA and CDR2 YNFKEQ. As DNA, the CDR3 is TGTGCCAGCAGCCAAGATAAAGGACAGGTGGCTGAAGCTTTCTTT. Encoded protein: CASSQDKGQVAEAFF.

The rearrangement uses TRBV7-9 and TRBJ2-7; TRBD1 aligns across 7 bases. J gave up 4 bases and V 5 bases, and 11 bases lay outside the gene matches. The CDR3 spans 15 residues. Germline V gives CDR1 SEHNR, CDR2 FQNEAQ (reference sequence). CDR3 sequence: CASSPPDRRYYEQYF. Here the CDR3 DNA reads TGTGCCAGCAGCCCCCCGGACAGGAGGTATTACGAGCAGTACTTC.

V and J are TRBV5-1 and TRBJ1-2; TRBD1 agrees at 8 bases. V was pared by 4 bases and J by 2 bases, with 10 bases of the junction left unmatched. CDR3 length: 16 amino acids. Germline V CDR1 and CDR2: SGHRS, YFSETQ. The CDR3, as DNA: TGCGCCAGCAGCACAATTGGGACAGGAACGAACTATGGCTACACCTTC. Protein product: CASSTIGTGTNYGYTF.

This chain uses TRBV30 with TRBJ1-1; weak D call: TRBD1 (6 bases). The CDR3 sequence is 14 residues long. V was pared by 0 bases and J by 6 bases, with 14 bases between. Germline V CDR1 and CDR2: GTSNPN, SVGIG (reference sequence). The CDR3 coding sequence is TGTGCCTGGAGTGTAGGGGGTTTGGGGCCTGAAGCTTTCTTT. Translated: CAWSVGGLGPEAFF.

This chain uses TRBV6-4 with TRBJ2-5; a possible D gene is TRBD1 (5 bases). The CDR3 has 14 residues. Germline V gives CDR1 MRHNA, CDR2 SNTAGT. Trimming took off 3 bases at V and 2 bases at J, with 10 bases between the two ends. CDR3 region: CASSEGAGQETQYF. CDR3 in DNA: TGTGCCAGCAGTGAAGGGGCAGGGCAAGAGACCCAGTACTTC.

The chain has TRBV7-9 and TRBJ2-7, with TRBD1 identical over 8 bases. The germline V gene has CDR1 SEHNR and CDR2 FQNEAQ (reference sequence). The V and J ends lost 5 bases and 0 bases, in that order; junction bases with no gene match: 6. The CDR3 covers 15 residues. In nucleotides, the CDR3 is TGTGCCAGCAGCCCCGGACAGGGTGGCTCCTACGAGCAGTACTTC. It yields the protein CASSPGQGGSYEQYF.

This chain joins TRBV18 and TRBJ2-7; 7 bases map to TRBD1. The CDR3 runs to 15 residues. V lost 3 bases to trimming and J lost 3 bases; unmatched junction nucleotides: 8. Germline V lookup: CDR1 KGHSH, CDR2 LQKENI. The CDR3, as DNA: TGTGCCAGCTCACCTGGACAGGAGAAGGTCTACGAGCAGTACTTC. Translating it yields CASSPGQEKVYEQYF.

The chain combines TRBV11-2 with TRBJ2-1, with 9 bases matching TRBD1. Germline V gene data show CDR1 as SGHAT and CDR2 as FQNNGV. The V and J ends lost 1 base and 9 bases, in that order; junction bases with no gene match: 10. The CDR3 sequence is 16 residues long. The CDR3 DNA is TGTGCCAGCAGCTTAGCACAGGGGGCTTGGCTCGGTGAGCAGTTCTTC. As protein: CASSLAQGAWLGEQFF. Based on the CDR3 plus reference TRBV11-2 and TRBJ2-1, the full variable domain is EAGVAQSPRYKIIEKRQSVAFWCNPISGHATLYWYQQILGQGPKLLIQFQNNGVVDDSQLPKDRFSAERLKGVDSTLKIQPAKLEDSAVYLCASSLAQGAWLGEQFFGPGTRLTVL.

The chain carries TRBV5-1 and TRBJ2-3; 9 bases match TRBD2. CDR1 SGHRS and CDR2 YFSETQ come from the germline V gene. J was trimmed by 3 bases and V by 0 bases; bases with no gene match: 2. This CDR3 is 15 amino acids long. In nucleotides, the CDR3 is TGCGCCAGCAGCTTGGCCGGACTAGCGACAGATACGCAGTATTTT. This encodes CASSLAGLATDTQYF. The whole variable domain, filled in from reference TRBV5-1 and TRBJ2-3, reads KAGVTQTPRYLIKTRGQQVTLSCSPISGHRSVSWYQQTPGQGLQFLFEYFSETQRNKGNFPGRFSGRQFSNSRSEMNVSTLELGDSALYLCASSLAGLATDTQYFGPGTRLTVL.

V gene TRBV5-1 combines with J gene TRBJ2-2; 8 positions match TRBD1. The CDR3 is made up of 15 amino acids. Losses at the gene ends were 4 bases for V and 5 bases for J; bases not matched to a gene: 7. Looked up from germline, CDR1 is SGHRS and CDR2 is YFSETQ. CDR3 sequence reads: CASSPQGAETGELFF. The CDR3 DNA reads as TGCGCCAGCAGCCCTCAGGGGGCGGAGACCGGGGAGCTGTTTTTT. The whole variable domain, remainder taken from reference TRBV5-1 and TRBJ2-2, is KAGVTQTPRYLIKTRGQQVTLSCSPISGHRSVSWYQQTPGQGLQFLFEYFSETQRNKGNFPGRFSGRQFSNSRSEMNVSTLELGDSALYLCASSPQGAETGELFFGEGSRLTVL.

The CDR3 is CASNRRGLSTDTQYF. In DNA form, the CDR3 reads TGTGCCAGCAATCGAAGGGGGCTTAGCACAGATACGCAGTATTTT. The chain has TRBV6-5 and TRBJ2-3; TRBD1 aligns across 7 bases. The CDR3 contains 15 residues. V trimming: 7 bases; J trimming: 0 bases; junction bases outside the gene matches: 7. Germline-derived CDR1 and CDR2 are MNHEY and SVGAGI.

A few counts support this clone. This rearrangement joins TRBV29-1 to TRBJ2-5, with 8 bases fitting TRBD1. With V trimmed by 1 base and J by 7 bases, 11 bases remained unmatched. The CDR3 is made up of 15 amino acids. Germline V gives CDR1 SQVTM, CDR2 ANQGSEA. The CDR3 spells CSVEGGQEDFATQYF. The CDR3 nucleotides read TGCAGCGTTGAAGGGGGACAGGAGGATTTTGCGACCCAGTACTTC.

This rearrangement joins TRBV13 to TRBJ1-1; D gene unclear. Between the trimmed V and J ends, which lost 0 bases and 4 bases, there was a span of 3 bases. This CDR3 is 12 amino acids long. Germline CDR1 PRHDT, CDR2 FYEKMQ (reference sequence). The CDR3, as DNA: TGTGCCAGCAGCTTAGGTATCACTGAAGCTTTCTTT. Its translation: CASSLGITEAFF.

The rearrangement links TRBV10-3 to TRBJ2-2; TRBD2 agrees at 13 bases. Germline loops: CDR1 ENHRY, CDR2 SYGVKD. The trim removed 6 bases at V and 3 bases at J, leaving 4 bases unmatched. This CDR3 comprises 16 residues. CDR3 amino acids: CAIRLAGGPYTGELFF. The CDR3 DNA reads as TGTGCCATCAGACTAGCGGGAGGGCCATACACCGGGGAGCTGTTTTTT.

This chain connects TRBV30 to TRBJ1-1; no reliable D call. The CDR3 totals 12 residues. CDR1 is GTSNPN, CDR2 SVGIG, per germline (reference sequence). V shed 4 bases and J shed 0 bases, with 6 bases lying between them. Written as DNA, the CDR3 is TGTGCCTGGACCGACTTGAACACTGAAGCTTTCTTT. Its protein product is CAWTDLNTEAFF.